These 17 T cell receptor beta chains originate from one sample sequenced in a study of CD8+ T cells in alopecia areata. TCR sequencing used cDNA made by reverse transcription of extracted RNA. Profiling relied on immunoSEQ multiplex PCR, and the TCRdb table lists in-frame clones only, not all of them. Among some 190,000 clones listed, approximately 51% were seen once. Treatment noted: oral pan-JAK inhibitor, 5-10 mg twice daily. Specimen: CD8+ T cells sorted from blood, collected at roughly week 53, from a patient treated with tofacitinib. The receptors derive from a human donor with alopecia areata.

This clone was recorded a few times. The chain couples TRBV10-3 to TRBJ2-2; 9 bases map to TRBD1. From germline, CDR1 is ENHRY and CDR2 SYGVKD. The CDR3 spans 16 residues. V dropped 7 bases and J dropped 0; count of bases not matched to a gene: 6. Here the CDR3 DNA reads TGTGCCATCACCAACGACAGGGGGGCGAACACCGGGGAGCTGTTTTTT. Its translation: CAITNDRGANTGELFF.

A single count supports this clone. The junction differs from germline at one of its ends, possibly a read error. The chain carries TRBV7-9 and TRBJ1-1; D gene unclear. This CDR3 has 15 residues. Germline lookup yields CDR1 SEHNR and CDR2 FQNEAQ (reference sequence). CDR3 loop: CASSLVVPGNTEAFF. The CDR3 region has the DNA TGTGCTAGCAGCTTAGTAGTCCCAGGGAACACTGAAGCTTTCTTT.

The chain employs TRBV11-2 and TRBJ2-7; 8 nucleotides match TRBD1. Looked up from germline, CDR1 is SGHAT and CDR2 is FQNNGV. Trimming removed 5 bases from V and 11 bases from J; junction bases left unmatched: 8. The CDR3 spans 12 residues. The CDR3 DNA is TGTGCCAGCAGCCCAGGGGCGACAGGGGAGTACTTC. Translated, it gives CASSPGATGEYF.

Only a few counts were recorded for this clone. The CDR3 coding sequence is TGTGCCTGGAGTGACGGGAACACTGAAGCTTTCTTT. Translating gives CAWSDGNTEAFF. This sequence joins TRBV30 and TRBJ1-1; no clear D. Trimming stripped 1 base from V and 1 base from J, with 4 bases between. Per germline, CDR1 GTSNPN and CDR2 SVGIG (reference sequence). This CDR3 is 12 amino acids long.

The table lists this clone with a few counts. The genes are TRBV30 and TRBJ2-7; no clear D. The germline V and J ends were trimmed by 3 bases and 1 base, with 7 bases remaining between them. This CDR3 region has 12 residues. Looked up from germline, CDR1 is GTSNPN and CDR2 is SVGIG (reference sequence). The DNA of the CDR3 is TGTGCCTGGAGCGTACGATCCTACGAGCAGTACTTC. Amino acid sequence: CAWSVRSYEQYF.

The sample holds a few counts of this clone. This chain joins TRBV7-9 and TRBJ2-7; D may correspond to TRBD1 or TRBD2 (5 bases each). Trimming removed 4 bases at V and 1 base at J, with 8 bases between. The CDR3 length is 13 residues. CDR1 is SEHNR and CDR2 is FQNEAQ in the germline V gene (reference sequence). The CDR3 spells CASSYGASYEQYF. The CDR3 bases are TGTGCCAGCAGCTACGGGGCTTCCTACGAGCAGTACTTC. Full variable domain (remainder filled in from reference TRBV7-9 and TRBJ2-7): DTGVSQNPRHKITKRGQNVTFRCDPISEHNRLYWYRQTLGQGPEFLTYFQNEAQLEKSRLLSDRFSAERPKGSFSTLEIQRTEQGDSAMYLCASSYGASYEQYFGPGTRLTVT.

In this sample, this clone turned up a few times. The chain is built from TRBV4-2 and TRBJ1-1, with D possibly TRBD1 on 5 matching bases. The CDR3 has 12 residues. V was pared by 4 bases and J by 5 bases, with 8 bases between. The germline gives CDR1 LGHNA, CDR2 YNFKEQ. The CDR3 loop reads CASSPGRTEAFF. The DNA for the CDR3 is TGTGCCAGCAGCCCAGGGAGGACTGAAGCTTTCTTT.

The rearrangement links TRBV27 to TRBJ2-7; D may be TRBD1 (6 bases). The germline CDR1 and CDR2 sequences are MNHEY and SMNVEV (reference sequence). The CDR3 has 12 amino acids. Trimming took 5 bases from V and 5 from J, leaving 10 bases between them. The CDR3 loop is CASSARGDEQYF. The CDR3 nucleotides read TGTGCCAGCAGTGCCAGGGGCGACGAGCAGTACTTC.

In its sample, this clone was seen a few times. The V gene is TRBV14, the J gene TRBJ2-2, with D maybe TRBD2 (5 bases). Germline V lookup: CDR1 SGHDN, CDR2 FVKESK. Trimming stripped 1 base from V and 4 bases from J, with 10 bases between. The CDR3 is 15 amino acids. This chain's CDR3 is CASSQGLRSTGELFF. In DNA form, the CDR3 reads TGTGCCAGCAGCCAAGGACTACGGAGCACCGGGGAGCTGTTTTTT.

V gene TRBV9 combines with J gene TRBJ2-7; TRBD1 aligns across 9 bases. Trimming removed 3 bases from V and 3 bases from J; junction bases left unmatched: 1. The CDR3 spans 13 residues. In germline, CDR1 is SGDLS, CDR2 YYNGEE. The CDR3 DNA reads TGTGCCAGCAGCGAGGGACAGGGCTACGAGCAGTACTTC. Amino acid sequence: CASSEGQGYEQYF.

In nucleotides, the CDR3 is TGTGCCTGGAGTTCGGGGGGGTTCTCCTACGAGCAGTACTTC. Its translation: CAWSSGGFSYEQYF. The V gene is TRBV30, the J gene TRBJ2-7; 8 bases align to TRBD2. The J segment lost 0 bases and the V segment lost 2 bases, leaving 3 bases of the junction unmatched. CDR1 is GTSNPN, CDR2 SVGIG, per germline (reference sequence). The CDR3 covers 14 residues.

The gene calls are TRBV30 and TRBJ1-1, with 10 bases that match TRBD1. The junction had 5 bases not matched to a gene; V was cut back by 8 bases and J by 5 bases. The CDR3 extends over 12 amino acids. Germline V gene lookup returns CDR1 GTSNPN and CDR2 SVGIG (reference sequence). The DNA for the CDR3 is TGTGCCGGGGACAGGGGAGAAACTGAAGCTTTCTTT. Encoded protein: CAGDRGETEAFF.

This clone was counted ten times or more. The CDR3 spells CSVGSPRETQYF. The CDR3 DNA follows: TGCAGCGTGGGATCCCCTCGGGAGACCCAGTACTTC. This chain joins TRBV29-1 and TRBJ2-5; D call uncertain. Trimming took 6 bases from V and 5 from J, leaving 13 bases between them. CDR1 and CDR2 from the germline V gene are SQVTM and ANQGSEA. The length of the CDR3 is 12 residues. The whole variable domain, filled in from reference TRBV29-1 and TRBJ2-5, reads SAVISQKPSRDICQRGTSLTIQCQVDSQVTMMFWYRQQPGQSLTLIATANQGSEATYESGFVIDKFPISRPNLTFSTLTVSNMSPEDSSIYLCSVGSPRETQYFGPGTRLLVL.

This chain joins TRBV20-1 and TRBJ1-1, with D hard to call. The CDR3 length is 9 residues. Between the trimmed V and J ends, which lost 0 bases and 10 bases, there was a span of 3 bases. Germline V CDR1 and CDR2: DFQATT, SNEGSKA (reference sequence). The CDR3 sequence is CSAREGAFF. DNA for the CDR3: TGCAGTGCTAGAGAGGGAGCTTTCTTT.

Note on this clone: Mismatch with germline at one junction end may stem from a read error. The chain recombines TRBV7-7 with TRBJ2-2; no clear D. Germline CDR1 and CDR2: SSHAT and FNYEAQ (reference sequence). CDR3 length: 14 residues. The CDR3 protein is CASSTILNTGELFF. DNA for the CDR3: TGTGCTAGCAGCACCATATTAAACACCGGGGAGCTGTTTTTT.

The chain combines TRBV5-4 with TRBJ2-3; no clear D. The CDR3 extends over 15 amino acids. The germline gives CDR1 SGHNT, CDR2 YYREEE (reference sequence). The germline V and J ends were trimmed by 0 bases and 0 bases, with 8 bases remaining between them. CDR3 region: CASSLVLSSTDTQYF. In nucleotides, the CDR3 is TGTGCCAGCAGCTTGGTTCTCTCTAGCACAGATACGCAGTATTTT.

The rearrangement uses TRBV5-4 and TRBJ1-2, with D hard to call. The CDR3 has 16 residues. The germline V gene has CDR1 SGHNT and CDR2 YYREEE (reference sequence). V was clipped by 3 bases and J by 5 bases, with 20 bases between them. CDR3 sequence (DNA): TGTGCCAGCAGCTCGTCTCACCGAGGAACACGTTATGGCTACACCTTC. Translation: CASSSSHRGTRYGYTF.